Below are 27 T cell receptor beta chains sequenced from a single sample in a study of T cells in Graves' hyperthyroidism and ophthalmopathy (dated by TCRdb to the late 2010s). The method behind the library was multiplex PCR. Sequencing used an Illumina HiSeq 2000. The TCR beta CDR3 regions were amplified from RNA transcripts. The first round of RT-PCR for the TCR CDR3 was performed with the HTBI primer set and the Qiagen OneStep RT-PCR kit. TCRdb reprocessed the public reads (quality trimming at Q25 with fastp, clone calling with MiXCR) and kept in-frame beta chains. CDR3 protein duplicates are merged, each entry listing the most common genes and DNA. Within this sample are about 520,000 distinct CDR3 sequences, with roughly a quarter of them counted one time only. The ten largest account for about 11% of the sample. Sequencing input: blood. The receptors originated from a woman aged 25-40 years with Graves' ophthalmopathy.

The gene calls are TRBV20-1 and TRBJ2-5; the D gene is possibly TRBD2 (5 bases). The CDR3 loop spans 14 amino acids. Germline V gene sequence: CDR1 DFQATT, CDR2 SNEGSKA (reference sequence). Trimming took 0 bases from V and 3 from J, leaving 11 bases between them. The CDR3 DNA is TGCAGTGCTAGAGATTCATCCGGGAAAGAGACCCAGTACTTC. Its translation is CSARDSSGKETQYF.

V and J are TRBV12-3 or TRBV12-4 and TRBJ1-5; D not certain. The CDR3 length is 15 residues. Trimming took off 1 base at V and 4 bases at J, with 11 bases between the two ends. As DNA, the CDR3 is TGTGCCAGCAGTTTAGGAGGAGAATTAAATCAGCCCCAGCATTTT. It codes for CASSLGGELNQPQHF.

In this sample, this clonotype turned up many times. The rearrangement links TRBV10-3 to TRBJ1-3; 9 positions agree with TRBD1. J was trimmed by 0 bases and V by 3 bases; bases with no gene match: 0. This CDR3 spans 15 amino acids. Germline CDR1 reads ENHRY; CDR2 reads SYGVKD. The CDR3 DNA sequence: TGTGCCATCAGTGAACAGGGGGCCTCTGGAAACACCATATATTTT. Its protein is CAISEQGASGNTIYF.

The chain has TRBV11-2 and TRBJ1-1; the D gene is possibly TRBD1 (5 bases). Looked up from germline, CDR1 is SGHAT and CDR2 is FQNNGV. Trimming pared 1 base from V and 9 bases from J, leaving 18 bases between. The CDR3 spans 15 residues. CDR3 region: CASSLGNQGIGKAFF. CDR3 nucleotide sequence: TGTGCCAGCAGCTTAGGAAACCAGGGTATCGGAAAAGCTTTCTTT.

This clonotype occurred once. The J gene is TRBJ2-2, the V gene TRBV6-5; possible D gene TRBD1, 6 bases. Between the trimmed V and J ends, which lost 4 bases and 5 bases, there was a span of 11 bases. There are 14 residues in the CDR3. Looked up from germline, CDR1 is MNHEY and CDR2 is SVGAGI. The CDR3 region is CASSSKGETGELFF. The CDR3 DNA reads TGTGCCAGCAGTTCAAAGGGGGAGACCGGGGAGCTGTTTTTT.

A few counts support this clonotype. The V gene is TRBV25-1, the J gene TRBJ1-2; D might be TRBD1 (6 bases). The length of the CDR3 is 13 residues. The V and J ends lost 6 bases and 7 bases respectively, with 15 bases between them. CDR1 and CDR2 (germline): MGHDK, SYGVNS. CDR3 nucleotides: TGTGCCAGCAGCGCTAGGACAGCCCTTGGCTACACCTTC. This translates into CASSARTALGYTF.

V is TRBV6-1 and J is TRBJ1-2, with D possibly TRBD1 on 6 matching bases. The CDR3 is 15 amino acids. Trimming removed 5 bases from V and 3 bases from J, with 16 bases in between. Germline lookup yields CDR1 MNHNS and CDR2 SASEGT. The CDR3 region has the DNA TGTGCCAGCAGTCGCCCCGGGCGGACAGACTATGGCTACACCTTC. Protein: CASSRPGRTDYGYTF.

The sample holds many counts of this clonotype. This sequence joins TRBV28 and TRBJ1-2; D not resolved. The V end lost 9 bases, the J end lost 7 bases, and 12 bases lay between the germline ends. The CDR3 sequence is 11 residues long. The germline V gene has CDR1 MDHEN and CDR2 SYDVKM. The DNA for the CDR3 is TGTGCCAGTGGGAGGGAAGGTGGCTACACCTTC. It encodes CASGREGGYTF.

In this sample, this clonotype turned up many times. The CDR3 nucleotides are TGTGCCAGCAGTTACACCGGGACTAGCGGGGGGTACACCGGGGAGCTGTTTTTT. Amino acid sequence: CASSYTGTSGGYTGELFF. The rearrangement joins TRBV6-2 or TRBV6-3 to TRBJ2-2; 15 bases are a match to TRBD2. The J segment lost 3 bases and the V segment lost 2 bases, leaving 4 bases of the junction unmatched. This CDR3 is 18 amino acids long. Germline V gives CDR1 MNHEY, CDR2 SVGEGT.

At least ten counts were recorded for this clonotype. The chain couples TRBV6-1 to TRBJ1-2, with TRBD1 matching 9 bases. The CDR3 has 15 residues. Germline trimming cut 6 bases from V and 6 bases from J; bases unmatched to any gene: 11. Per germline, CDR1 MNHNS and CDR2 SASEGT. CDR3 nucleotide sequence: TGTGCCAGCAGGGACCCGGGACAGGGAGTCGATGGCTACACCTTC. It is translated as CASRDPGQGVDGYTF.

The chain uses TRBV28 and TRBJ1-2; D is possibly TRBD1 (6 bases). V was cut by 9 bases and J by 2 bases, with 13 bases left in between. The V gene's germline CDR1 is MDHEN and CDR2 SYDVKM. The CDR3 covers 13 residues. CDR3 region: CASTGTNNYGYTF. Here the CDR3 DNA reads TGTGCCAGTACGGGGACAAACAACTATGGCTACACCTTC.

This clonotype was seen many times. This chain uses TRBV10-3 with TRBJ1-2, with 8 bases identical to TRBD1. The CDR3 contains 15 residues. CDR1 ENHRY and CDR2 SYGVKD come from the germline V gene. J was trimmed by 2 bases and V by 8 bases; bases with no gene match: 10. The CDR3: CAIGDGTGGNYGYTF. CDR3 coding DNA: TGTGCCATCGGGGATGGGACAGGAGGCAACTATGGCTACACCTTC.

In this sample, this clonotype turned up many times. The chain combines TRBV11-1 with TRBJ1-2; no clear D. V was trimmed by 3 bases and J by 1 base, leaving 6 bases between them. The CDR3 runs to 13 residues. The germline V gene has CDR1 SGHAT and CDR2 FQDESV (reference sequence). The CDR3 reads CASSFPDNYGYTF. The CDR3, as DNA: TGTGCCAGCAGCTTTCCCGATAACTATGGCTACACCTTC.

This clonotype was found many times. The chain has TRBV5-1 and TRBJ1-1; TRBD1 might be the D (6 bases). CDR1 and CDR2 from the germline V gene are SGHRS and YFSETQ. This CDR3 is built from 15 residues. The V end was cut by 5 bases, the J end by 0 bases, with 14 bases between. The CDR3 nucleotides read TGCGCCAGCAGAGGGGGGCCGAACCTGAACACTGAAGCTTTCTTT. It codes for CASRGGPNLNTEAFF.

J is TRBJ1-1 and V is TRBV29-1, with 8 bases lining up with TRBD1. This CDR3 has 11 residues. V trimming: 7 bases; J trimming: 8 bases; junction bases outside the gene matches: 6. Per germline, CDR1 SQVTM and CDR2 ANQGSEA. The CDR3 loop is CSDSRDREAFF. Here the CDR3 DNA reads TGCAGCGATTCAAGGGACAGGGAAGCTTTCTTT.

The sample holds many counts of this clonotype. This sequence joins TRBV6-5 and TRBJ1-2; no reliable D call. Germline V gene data show CDR1 as MNHEY and CDR2 as SVGAGI. This CDR3 spans 14 amino acids. Trimming took off 4 bases at V and 2 bases at J, with 11 bases between the two ends. CDR3 in DNA: TGTGCCAGCAGTTCCCCGGGTGTAAACTATGGCTACACCTTC. This encodes CASSSPGVNYGYTF.

This clonotype came up many times. The V call is TRBV5-1, the J call TRBJ1-5; D is possibly TRBD1 (5 bases). Germline CDR1 reads SGHRS; CDR2 reads YFSETQ. With 3 bases removed from V and 7 bases from J, the gap between germline ends came to 11 bases. CDR3 length: 13 residues. CDR3 sequence reads: CASSYDRGQPQHF. CDR3 bases: TGCGCCAGCAGCTATGACCGGGGGCAGCCCCAGCATTTT.

Ten or more counts support this clonotype. The V call is TRBV6-2 or TRBV6-3, the J call TRBJ1-2, with D possibly being TRBD1 (6 bases). Germline values: CDR1 MNHEY, CDR2 SVGEGT. The CDR3 loop spans 19 amino acids. Between the trimmed V and J ends, which lost 0 bases and 4 bases, there was a span of 24 bases. The CDR3 DNA reads as TGTGCCAGCAGTTACTCCCTCAGGGCAGGGGTTAAGTTAGGCTATGGCTACACCTTC. It is translated as CASSYSLRAGVKLGYGYTF.

The chain is built from TRBV2 and TRBJ2-7; D is uncertain. V lost 5 bases, J lost 5 bases, and 10 bases lay in between. Germline-derived CDR1 and CDR2 are SNHLY and FYNNEI. The CDR3 spans 12 residues. CDR3 sequence reads: CASSQWKDEQYF. DNA of the CDR3: TGTGCCAGCAGTCAGTGGAAGGACGAGCAGTACTTC.

This clonotype occurred a few times. The chain carries TRBV6-5 and TRBJ1-1; 9 positions agree with TRBD1. From germline, CDR1 is MNHEY and CDR2 SVGAGI. The V and J ends lost 7 bases and 5 bases, in that order; junction bases with no gene match: 11. The CDR3 has 15 residues. DNA for the CDR3: TGTGCCAGCACCATTATGGGGGACAGGGTGACTGAAGCTTTCTTT. Amino acids: CASTIMGDRVTEAFF.

V and J are TRBV20-1 and TRBJ2-5, with TRBD2 matching 8 bases. The V gene's germline CDR1 is DFQATT and CDR2 SNEGSKA (reference sequence). The CDR3 sequence is 16 residues long. V dropped 6 bases and J dropped 2; count of bases not matched to a gene: 14. CDR3 region: CSATDWVAGKQETQYF. In DNA, the CDR3 is TGCAGTGCCACCGACTGGGTAGCGGGAAAGCAAGAGACCCAGTACTTC.

This clonotype was detected many times. The chain recombines TRBV25-1 with TRBJ2-1, with 7 bases that match TRBD2. This CDR3 is 15 amino acids long. CDR1 MGHDK and CDR2 SYGVNS come from the germline V gene. V shed 3 bases, J shed 1 base, and the junction held 3 bases outside the gene matches. CDR3 in amino acids: CASSDPGRSYNEQFF. Here the CDR3 DNA reads TGTGCCAGCAGTGACCCCGGGAGGTCCTACAATGAGCAGTTCTTC.

The chain combines TRBV2 with TRBJ2-7, with D tentatively TRBD1 (6 bases). CDR1 is SNHLY and CDR2 is FYNNEI in the germline V gene. The CDR3 sequence is 12 residues long. Trimming took 8 bases from V and 4 from J, leaving 12 bases between them. CDR3 sequence: CASGETGYEQYF. As DNA, the CDR3 is TGTGCCAGCGGCGAGACAGGTTACGAGCAGTACTTC.

This clonotype was seen at least ten times. This chain uses TRBV20-1 with TRBJ1-1; 7 bases fit TRBD1. There are 11 residues in the CDR3. Germline V gene data show CDR1 as DFQATT and CDR2 as SNEGSKA (reference sequence). Losses at the gene ends were 5 bases for V and 10 bases for J; bases not matched to a gene: 7. CDR3 loop: CSAPAGTVAFF. The CDR3 nucleotides are TGCAGTGCTCCCGCCGGGACAGTAGCTTTCTTT.

Only one count was recorded for this clonotype. The J gene is TRBJ2-5, the V gene TRBV12-3 or TRBV12-4, with D perhaps TRBD2 (6 bases). This CDR3 is built from 15 residues. Trimming shortened V by 5 bases and J by 3 bases, and 16 bases separated the two germline ends. The DNA of the CDR3 is TGTGCCAGCAGTAGGGGAGGACGGCACAAAGAGACCCAGTACTTC. As protein: CASSRGGRHKETQYF.

J is TRBJ2-7 and V is TRBV6-1; 7 bases are a match to TRBD1. J gave up 5 bases and V 7 bases, and 5 bases lay outside the gene matches. Germline V gene sequence: CDR1 MNHNS, CDR2 SASEGT. This CDR3 contains 12 residues. CDR3 in DNA: TGTGCCAGCAAAACAGGGGTCGACGAGCAGTACTTC. Its translation: CASKTGVDEQYF.

This clonotype was seen many times. V and J are TRBV7-2 and TRBJ2-7, with D tentatively TRBD1 or TRBD2 (5 bases each). The CDR3 loop spans 16 amino acids. V lost 3 bases to trimming and J lost 4 bases, with 19 bases between them. The germline V gene has CDR1 SGHTA and CDR2 FQGNSA. In nucleotides, the CDR3 is TGTGCCAGCAGCTTCCCCCATGAGGGGACGGCATACGAGCAGTACTTC. Its protein is CASSFPHEGTAYEQYF.